The rows below give T cell receptor beta chains drawn from one sample of a study of T cell responses to AZD1222 COVID-19 vaccine. The assay was immunoSEQ multiplex PCR, and TCRdb's table has in-frame clones only and misses some. The sample consists of under 20,000 clones, roughly 84% of them appearing once. Sequences were derived from peripheral blood, sampled 28 days after the second AZD1222 dose. These TCRs come from an adult who received the AZD1222 COVID-19 vaccine. CDR3s leave out the opening cysteine and the closing phenylalanine or tryptophan. D genes are given only for firm matches.

>TRBJ2-2|NA|TRBV5-6
ASSLRSYGATGELF
>TRBJ2-5|TRBD1|TRBV15
ATSRDRGSETQY
>TRBJ2-5|NA|TRBV25-1
ASSEAQPRETQY
>TRBJ2-7|NA|TRBV29-1
SVDLGYEQY
>TRBJ1-3|NA|TRBV4-1
ASSQDRTGNTIY
>TRBJ1-5|TRBD1|TRBV19
ASSRDRNPNQPQH
>TRBJ2-3|NA|TRBV11-3
ASSPGGEKSGVTQY
>TRBJ1-1|NA|TRBV28
ASRRRLNTEAF
>TRBJ2-1|TRBD2|TRBV4-2
ASSPRDGAVGTSGRGSYNEQF
>TRBJ1-4|TRBD1|TRBV28
ASTTGGLTNEKLF
>TRBJ1-1|NA|TRBV6-6
ASSGPNTEAF
>TRBJ2-7|NA|TRBV2
ASGTGQPSSSSYEQY
>TRBJ1-2|NA|TRBV11-2
ASSLNPRALGVDYGYT
>TRBJ2-5|NA|TRBV7-9
ASSTSRSRERETQY
>TRBJ1-4|NA|TRBV28
ATAGAGYEKLF
>TRBJ2-2|NA|TRBV7-3
ASSPDSNTGELF
>TRBJ2-3|NA|TRBV6-5
ASSYSRDTQY
>TRBJ2-2|NA|TRBV29-1
SVENGVRTGELF
>TRBJ1-5|NA|TRBV27
ASTSGEQPQH
>TRBJ2-3|NA|TRBV6-5
ASRREATDTQY
>TRBJ1-2|TRBD1|TRBV4-1
ASSQPTGAYGYT
>TRBJ1-1|TRBD1|TRBV5-4
ASSFWTGERTEAF
>TRBJ1-6|NA|TRBV7-2
ASSLVRGGNSPLH
>TRBJ2-1|TRBD2|TRBV7-8
ASSLTSGMGNEQF
>TRBJ2-1|NA|TRBV11-2
ASSPRRWGGKIYNEQF
>TRBJ2-7|NA|TRBV2
ASSDGGGGSYEQY
>TRBJ1-2|TRBD1|TRBV6-5
ASSPKGTANYGYT
>TRBJ2-7|NA|TRBV19
ASSPHRALGGEQY
>TRBJ2-1|TRBD2|TRBV3-1/TRBV3-2
ASSQETSGRLGEQF
>TRBJ2-7|TRBD1|TRBV5-8
ASSWVGYGTGNTYEQY
>TRBJ1-5|TRBD1|TRBV27
ASSPLDRGANQPQH
>TRBJ2-7|NA|TRBV12-3/TRBV12-4
ASRSRVSEQY
>TRBJ1-1|NA|TRBV30
AWTLMVEAEAF
>TRBJ1-1|NA|TRBV6-2/TRBV6-3
ASSWGTTTEAF
>TRBJ2-7|TRBD1|TRBV5-1
ASSFWDRGAYEQY
>TRBJ2-7|TRBD2|TRBV11-3
ASSLSGTSRHEQY
>TRBJ2-7|NA|TRBV6-5
ASSSALRVEQY
>TRBJ2-3|TRBD1|TRBV9
ASSSSGDSSTDTQY
>TRBJ2-1|NA|TRBV5-1
ASSPIGSPYNEQF
>TRBJ1-1|NA|TRBV24-1
ANNLQGPMNTEAF
>TRBJ1-1|NA|TRBV29-1
SVEDSGGIAEAF
>TRBJ2-3|NA|TRBV4-3
ASSQDQAGNADTQY
>TRBJ2-1|TRBD2|TRBV3-1/TRBV3-2
ACKREEGNEQF
>TRBJ2-5|TRBD2|TRBV6-5
ASSYSTSGNQETQY